Here is one TCR beta chain with its context. Sequencing used immunoSEQ multiplex PCR; TCRdb keeps in-frame clones, though not all of them. The sample holds 25,000 to 35,000 clones, about four fifths seen once. Germline V lookup: CDR1 SGHNT, CDR2 YYREEE (reference sequence). CDR3 size: 15 residues. Trimming stripped 0 bases from V and 0 bases from J, with 6 bases between. The data derive from a study of a mutant IDH1 vaccine in newly diagnosed glioma. Study background: Sex among treated patients split roughly 60% male, approximately 38% female; mean age was roughly 42 years.

Time point described: baseline, week 1 (first vaccination visit). Sample treatment: pre-vaccination baseline after standard-of-care therapy. Every donor had a new WHO grade 3 or 4 astrocytoma that was IDH1-mutant, with loss of nuclear ATRX. The chain employs TRBV5-4 and TRBJ2-2; no reliable D call. The sample was PBMCs, taken from a glioma patient treated with radiotherapy, temozolomide or both. The receptor was derived from a man aged 25-45 years with glioma. DNA of the CDR3: TGTGCCAGCAGCTTGGGCACCCCGAACACCGGGGAGCTGTTTTTT. Translation gives CASSLGTPNTGELFF.